Each of the 16 T cell receptor beta chains below was sequenced from the same sample in a study of cytotoxic CD8 clonotypes in ibrutinib-treated CLL. Here immunoSEQ multiplex PCR was the method, and the copy in TCRdb shows in-frame clones only, minus some. The table shows some 13,000 clones, with less than 55% occurring only once. Material: PBMCs, obtained at a 24-month disease-progression time point, from a patient treated with ibrutinib. The origin of the receptors is a human donor with chronic lymphocytic leukemia.

The chain uses TRBV5-1 and TRBJ1-3; D is uncertain. The V end was cut by 0 bases, the J end by 2 bases, with 6 bases between. The CDR3 runs to 14 residues. Germline CDR1 SGHRS, CDR2 YFSETQ. The CDR3 loop reads CASSLDPPGNTIYF. The CDR3 region has the DNA TGCGCCAGCAGCTTGGATCCCCCTGGAAACACCATATATTTT.

The chain joins TRBV29-1 to TRBJ1-1; D perhaps matches TRBD1 (6 bases). This CDR3 comprises 15 residues. Trimming cost V 3 bases and J 3 bases, with 17 bases left between them. Germline loops: CDR1 SQVTM, CDR2 ANQGSEA. Here the CDR3 reads CSVEGGEQRDTEAFF. CDR3 nucleotides: TGCAGCGTTGAGGGGGGCGAGCAAAGGGACACTGAAGCTTTCTTT. The complete variable domain, with remaining parts taken from reference TRBV29-1 and TRBJ1-1, reads SAVISQKPSRDICQRGTSLTIQCQVDSQVTMMFWYRQQPGQSLTLIATANQGSEATYESGFVIDKFPISRPNLTFSTLTVSNMSPEDSSIYLCSVEGGEQRDTEAFFGQGTRLTVV.

This chain uses TRBV2 with TRBJ2-7; the match to TRBD1 covers 9 bases. Germline assignment: CDR1 SNHLY and CDR2 FYNNEI. The CDR3 has 15 residues. The V gene end was trimmed by 7 bases and the J gene end by 1 base; junction bases not matched to a gene: 8. The CDR3 region has the DNA TGTGCCAGCAATCTGGACAGGGGTAGATCCTACGAGCAGTACTTC. It codes for CASNLDRGRSYEQYF.

This clone is termed medium-sized. The genes are TRBV18 and TRBJ1-1; tentative D call: TRBD1 (5 bases). V dropped 6 bases and J dropped 7 bases, with 12 bases sitting between them. The CDR3 is 12 amino acids. Germline V gene sequence: CDR1 KGHSH, CDR2 LQKENI. The CDR3: CASSQDRGEAFF. The CDR3 bases are TGTGCCAGCTCGCAAGACAGAGGTGAAGCTTTCTTT.

V is TRBV11-2 and J is TRBJ1-1, with a tentative D call TRBD1 (6 bases). V was shortened by 5 bases and J by 1 base, with 11 bases between the two germline ends. The CDR3 runs to 14 residues. Looked up from germline, CDR1 is SGHAT and CDR2 is FQNNGV. The chain's CDR3 is CASSLGAGNTEAFF. The CDR3 DNA reads TGTGCCAGCAGCCTGGGGGCGGGGAACACTGAAGCTTTCTTT.

The chain carries TRBV15 and TRBJ1-2; D might be TRBD1 (6 bases). Germline assignment: CDR1 LNHNV and CDR2 YYDKDF (reference sequence). This CDR3 has 13 residues. Trimming left V 1 base short and J 6 bases short, with 9 bases between. The CDR3 spells CATSRGQAHGYTF. The CDR3 DNA is TGTGCCACCAGCAGAGGACAGGCCCATGGCTACACCTTC.

The chain is built from TRBV4-1 and TRBJ2-6; the D gene is possibly TRBD1 (6 bases). Germline CDR1 and CDR2: MGHRA and YSYEKL. V lost 0 bases to trimming and J lost 0 bases, with 12 bases between them. The CDR3 extends over 18 amino acids. CDR3 protein: CASSQDRGQLSGANVLTF. The CDR3 nucleotides are TGCGCCAGCAGCCAAGATCGCGGACAGCTCTCTGGGGCCAACGTCCTGACTTTC.

In this sample, this clone turned up a few times. J is TRBJ1-5 and V is TRBV2, with 7 bases that match TRBD1. CDR1 and CDR2 (germline): SNHLY, FYNNEI. V dropped 5 bases and J dropped 3; count of bases not matched to a gene: 10. The CDR3 has 16 residues. CDR3 sequence reads: CASSQNQGGTNQPQHF. Here the CDR3 DNA reads TGTGCCAGCAGTCAGAATCAGGGGGGGACCAATCAGCCCCAGCATTTT.

The chain employs TRBV5-6 and TRBJ2-7; TRBD1 agrees at 7 bases. The J segment lost 2 bases and the V segment lost 2 bases, leaving 4 bases of the junction unmatched. Germline V gene sequence: CDR1 SGHDT, CDR2 YYEEEE. The CDR3 totals 14 residues. The CDR3 here is CASSLRGLPYEQYF. The CDR3 DNA is TGTGCCAGCAGCTTAAGGGGGCTTCCCTACGAGCAGTACTTC.

The chain uses TRBV5-6 and TRBJ1-2; D possibly corresponds to TRBD1 (6 bases). CDR1 is SGHDT, CDR2 YYEEEE, per germline. Trimming cost V 7 bases and J 3 bases, with 13 bases left between them. The CDR3 loop spans 13 amino acids. The CDR3 reads CASQRGAYYGYTF. The DNA of the CDR3 is TGTGCCAGCCAAAGGGGGGCATACTATGGCTACACCTTC.

In the case of this clone: Other DNA sequences in this sample translate to the same CDR3. J is TRBJ2-3 and V is TRBV5-1; 8 nucleotides agree with TRBD1. The germline V gene has CDR1 SGHRS and CDR2 YFSETQ. V lost 0 bases to trimming and J lost 2 bases; unmatched junction nucleotides: 5. The CDR3 is 16 amino acids. Here the CDR3 reads CASSLGQGAPTDTQYF. CDR3 nucleotide sequence: TGCGCCAGCAGCTTGGGGCAGGGGGCGCCCACAGATACGCAGTATTTT. Full variable domain (missing parts from reference TRBV5-1 and TRBJ2-3): KAGVTQTPRYLIKTRGQQVTLSCSPISGHRSVSWYQQTPGQGLQFLFEYFSETQRNKGNFPGRFSGRQFSNSRSEMNVSTLELGDSALYLCASSLGQGAPTDTQYFGPGTRLTVL.

The chain links TRBV2 to TRBJ1-4; D may be TRBD1 (6 bases). Germline CDR1 reads SNHLY; CDR2 reads FYNNEI. The ends were cut back, 6 bases at V and 5 bases at J, with 10 bases in the middle. The length of the CDR3 is 13 residues. Written as DNA, the CDR3 is TGTGCCAGCAGGGACAGTAGGAATGAAAAACTGTTTTTT. Translating it yields CASRDSRNEKLFF.

This chain connects TRBV5-1 to TRBJ2-7; 8 nucleotides align to TRBD2. From germline, CDR1 is SGHRS and CDR2 YFSETQ. V was clipped by 4 bases and J by 0 bases; unmatched bases: 18. The CDR3 consists of 19 residues. The CDR3 loop reads CASSLQAISGGPTSYEQYF. The DNA of the CDR3 is TGCGCCAGCAGCCTCCAGGCAATAAGCGGGGGCCCGACCTCCTACGAGCAGTACTTC.

The rearrangement links TRBV5-4 to TRBJ2-7; the D is unclear. Germline CDR1 and CDR2: SGHNT and YYREEE (reference sequence). V was cut by 0 bases and J by 1 base, with 5 bases left in between. This CDR3 comprises 13 residues. Written as DNA, the CDR3 is TGTGCCAGCAGCTTGGACACTTCCTACGAGCAGTACTTC. Translated, it gives CASSLDTSYEQYF.

This clone occurred a few times. This chain connects TRBV4-1 to TRBJ1-2; D may be TRBD1 (6 bases). V lost 2 bases, J lost 2 bases, and 6 bases lay in between. Germline V gene lookup returns CDR1 MGHRA and CDR2 YSYEKL. This CDR3 is 13 amino acids long. Here the CDR3 DNA reads TGCGCCAGCAGCCAACAGGGGAACTATGGCTACACCTTC. As protein: CASSQQGNYGYTF.

This chain joins TRBV27 and TRBJ2-3, with TRBD1 matching over 7 bases. V trimming: 6 bases; J trimming: 0 bases; junction bases outside the gene matches: 15. The germline CDR1 and CDR2 sequences are MNHEY and SMNVEV (reference sequence). The CDR3 covers 18 residues. In nucleotides, the CDR3 is TGTGCCAGCAGACCCGGGACAGCCGCTATTCCTAGCACAGATACGCAGTATTTT. This encodes CASRPGTAAIPSTDTQYF.